The clone carrying this TCR beta chain was observed once. Antigen specificity is unknown. These data come from a study of early stage breast cancer tumors. Background on the study: Eight ER+/PR+/HER2- tumors were invasive ductal; a few were invasive lobular. General observations from the study: Tumors had approximately 2.5-fold higher T cell density and higher clonality than adjacent normal breast tissue.

Each sample had two DNA replicates, 0.45 to 0.65 ug blood or roughly 1.5 ug tissue. Some clones are missing from TCRdb's copy, which holds only in-frame ones; the method was immunoSEQ multiplex PCR. In the table there are over 45,000 clones, roughly four fifths of which are singletons. Trimming took off 2 bases at V and 8 bases at J, with 11 bases between the two ends. The CDR3 length is 13 residues. Material for sequencing was blood. The chain recombines TRBV6-7 with TRBJ2-3; D is undetermined. TRBV6-7 is noted as an ORF with a role that remains uncertain. The sequence derives from a person aged 45 to 59 with breast cancer. The CDR3 sequence is CASSYDPFVTQYF. The CDR3 DNA is TGTGCCAGCAGTTACGACCCATTTGTTACGCAGTATTTT.